Given below is one T cell receptor (beta chain) in context. Its cognate antigen has yet to be identified. Per-nucleotide qualities are absent, and no much larger clonotype sits a single base away. These data are taken from a study of early stage breast cancer tumors (TCRdb year 2017). For the study in its entirety: Of the 16 invasive breast tumors, some twelve were found to be estrogen receptor-positive, progesterone receptor-positive and HER2-negative. Of the approximately twelve ER+/PR+/HER2- tumors, eight were classified as invasive ductal carcinomas and four as invasive lobular carcinomas. The average read coverage per sample was around 10-fold. A total of some 2.6 million templates, representing some 1.2 million unique clonotypes, were detected across all samples. What the authors observed across the whole study: Chain pairing and functional markers such as CD4, CD8 and FOXP3 were not captured by bulk genomic DNA sequencing of unsorted cells. Enriched TCRB sequences shared across patients were mostly commonly generated sequences, unlikely to play an important role in the tumor microenvironment. Repertoires from blood resembled normal breast more closely than tumor, and using blood as a reference for each tissue separated tumor from normal in 14 of 16 patients. Because the cohort was small, a breakdown by tumor subtype could not be done. Tumors showed around 2.7-fold higher T cell density and higher clonality than adjacent normal breast tissue.

The study profiled bulk TCR beta-chain repertoires in matched peripheral blood, tumor and adjacent normal breast tissue taken from about 15 patients with early-stage breast cancer. Before surgery, whole blood (about 4.5-11 mL) was collected into EDTA tubes and processed within 2 hours. Ficoll-Paque centrifugation in SepMate-50 tubes was used to isolate peripheral blood mononuclear cells. PBMCs were cryopreserved in around 90% FBS with approximately 10% DMSO in aliquots of roughly 1.8 to 4.5 million cells and stored in liquid nitrogen. Genomic DNA was extracted with the Qiagen AllPrep DNA/RNA Mini kit. Each sample was amplified in two independent genomic DNA replicates, using 0.5 to 0.65 ug for blood and about 1.5 ug for tumor or normal breast. TCRB sequencing of genomic DNA was carried out with the ImmunoSeq Intro kit according to the manufacturer's instructions. The multiplex PCR ran for around 33 cycles using proprietary primers and spike-in control sequences for absolute quantification. Single-end 150-bp reads were used to sequence an 87-bp fragment spanning the CDR3 plus the flanking V and J genes. Each lane of an Illumina MiSeq running version 3.0 chemistry carried seven multiplexed samples, with two replicates apiece. From the authors' description of their analysis: The vendor's proprietary pipeline processed the raw data and merged both replicates into a single result for each sample. To define clonotypes, the study grouped productive rearrangements that shared the V-gene family, CDR3 amino acid sequence and J-gene segment. Clonality was computed as 1 minus the normalized Shannon entropy (Pielou evenness) of TCRB abundances. To estimate T cell density, the total number of templates was divided by the number of input cells, which was inferred from the amount of DNA input. Recon, run with its default parameters, was used to estimate overall repertoire diversity and clonality. Tumor-enriched clonotypes were defined as having over 0.1% abundance in tumor and at least 32-fold higher abundance than in normal breast. TCRdb retrieved this table from immuneACCESS and kept in-frame rearrangements only. Not all clones are present; in checked studies, unresolved V genes account for under half, and no reason is known for the remainder. The V and J calls and clone size were taken over from that table, and D and trimming were inferred from the DNA. The sample table records tens of thousands of clones; 75% to 85% of these occur just once. Together, the top ten hold roughly 13% of the sample.

Looking up the germline V gene yields CDR1 SGHDT and CDR2 YYEEEE. Reading from cysteine to phenylalanine, the CDR3 counts 13 amino acids. Only CDR3 DNA remains: 39 bases, in frame from the first base. From V the trimming removes 3 bases and from J it removes 15 bases, while the gene matches leave 9 bases of the junction unaccounted for. The rearranged segments are TRBV5-6 and TRBJ2-4, with 10 bases aligning to TRBD1. The source is a person in their sixties with breast cancer. Material for sequencing was blood. The DNA sequence is as follows: TGTGCCAGCAGCTCGACCGGGACAGGGGCACGGTACTTC. This encodes CASSSTGTGARYF. The full variable domain, completed from the reference TRBV5-6 and TRBJ2-4 proteins outside the CDR3, reads DAGVTQSPTHLIKTRGQQVTLRCSPKSGHDTVSWYQQALGQGPQFIFQYYEEEERQRGNFPDRFSGHQFPNYSSELNVNALLLGDSALYLCASSSTGTGARYFGAGTRLSVL.